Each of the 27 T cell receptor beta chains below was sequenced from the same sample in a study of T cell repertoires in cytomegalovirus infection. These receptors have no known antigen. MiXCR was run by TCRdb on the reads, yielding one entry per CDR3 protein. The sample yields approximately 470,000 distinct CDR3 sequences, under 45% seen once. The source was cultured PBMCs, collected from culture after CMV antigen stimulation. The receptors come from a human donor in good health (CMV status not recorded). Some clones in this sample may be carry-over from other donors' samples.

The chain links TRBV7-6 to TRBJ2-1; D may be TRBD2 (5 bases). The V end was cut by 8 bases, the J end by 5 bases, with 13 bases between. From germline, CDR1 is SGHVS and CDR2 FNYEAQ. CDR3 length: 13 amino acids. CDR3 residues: CASGEVGDNEQFF. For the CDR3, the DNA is TGTGCCAGCGGGGAAGTCGGGGACAATGAGCAGTTCTTC.

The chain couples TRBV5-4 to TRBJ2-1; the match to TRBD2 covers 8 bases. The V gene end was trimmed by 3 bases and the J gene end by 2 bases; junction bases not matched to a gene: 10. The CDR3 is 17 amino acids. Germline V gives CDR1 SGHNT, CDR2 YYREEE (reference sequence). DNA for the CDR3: TGTGCCAGCAGCTCTCTAAAAGCGGGAGTAACCTACAATGAGCAGTTCTTC. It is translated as CASSSLKAGVTYNEQFF.

The CDR3 DNA reads as TGCGCCAGCAGCCAAAAGGAACGGACTAGCGGCAACAATGAGCAGTTCTTC. As protein: CASSQKERTSGNNEQFF. This rearrangement joins TRBV4-1 to TRBJ2-1, with TRBD2 matching 10 bases. Germline loops: CDR1 MGHRA, CDR2 YSYEKL. The CDR3 sequence is 17 residues long. The J segment lost 5 bases and the V segment lost 2 bases, leaving 9 bases of the junction unmatched.

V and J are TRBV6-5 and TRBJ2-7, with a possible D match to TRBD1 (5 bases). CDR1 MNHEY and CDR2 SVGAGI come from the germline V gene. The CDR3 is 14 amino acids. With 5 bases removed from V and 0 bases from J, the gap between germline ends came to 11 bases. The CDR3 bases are TGTGCCAGCAGTAGGGCAGGGTCCTCCTACGAGCAGTACTTC. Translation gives CASSRAGSSYEQYF.

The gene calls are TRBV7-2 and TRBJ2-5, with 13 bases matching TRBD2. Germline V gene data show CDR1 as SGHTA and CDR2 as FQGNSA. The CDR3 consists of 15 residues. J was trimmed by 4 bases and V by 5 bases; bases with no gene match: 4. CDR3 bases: TGTGCCAGCAGCGCACTAGCGGGGGGGGGAGAGACCCAGTACTTC. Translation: CASSALAGGGETQYF.

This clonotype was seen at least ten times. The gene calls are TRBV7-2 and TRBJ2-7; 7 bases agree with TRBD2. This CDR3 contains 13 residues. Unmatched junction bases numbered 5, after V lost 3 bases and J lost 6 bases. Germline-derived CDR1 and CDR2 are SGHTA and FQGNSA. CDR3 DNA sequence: TGTGCCAGCAGCTTGGGGGGGAGGAGCGAGCAGTACTTC. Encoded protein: CASSLGGRSEQYF.

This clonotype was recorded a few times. CDR3 coding DNA: TGTGCCAGCAGCTTAGGGAACCAAGGGGGGTATGGCTACACCTTC. As protein: CASSLGNQGGYGYTF. This chain connects TRBV7-2 to TRBJ1-2, with D perhaps matching TRBD1 (6 bases). The CDR3 has 15 residues. Germline CDR1 and CDR2: SGHTA and FQGNSA. The ends were cut back, 1 base at V and 5 bases at J, with 14 bases in the middle. The whole variable domain, remainder taken from reference TRBV7-2 and TRBJ1-2, is GAGVSQSPSNKVTEKGKDVELRCDPISGHTALYWYRQSLGQGLEFLIYFQGNSAPDKSGLPSDRFSAERTGGSVSTLTIQRTQQEDSAVYLCASSLGNQGGYGYTFGSGTRLTVV.

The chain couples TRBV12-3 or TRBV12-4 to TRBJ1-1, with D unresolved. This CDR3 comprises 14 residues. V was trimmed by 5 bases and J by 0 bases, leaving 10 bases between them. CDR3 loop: CASSKGRLNTEAFF. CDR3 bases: TGTGCCAGCAGTAAAGGACGGCTGAACACTGAAGCTTTCTTT.

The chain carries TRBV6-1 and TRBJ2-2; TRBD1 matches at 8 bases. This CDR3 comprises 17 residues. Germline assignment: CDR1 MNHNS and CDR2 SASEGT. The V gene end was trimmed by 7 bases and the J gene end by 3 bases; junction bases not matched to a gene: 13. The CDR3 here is CASTWGQAFSYTGELFF. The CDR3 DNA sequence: TGTGCCAGCACATGGGGACAGGCCTTTTCTTACACCGGGGAGCTGTTTTTT.

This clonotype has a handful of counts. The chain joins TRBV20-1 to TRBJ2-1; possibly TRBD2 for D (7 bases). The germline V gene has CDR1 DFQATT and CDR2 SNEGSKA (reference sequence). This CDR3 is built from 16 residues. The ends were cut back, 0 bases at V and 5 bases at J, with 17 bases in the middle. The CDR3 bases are TGCAGTGCTAGAGATCGGTGGGGGGGGGCCCACAATGAGCAGTTCTTC. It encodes CSARDRWGGAHNEQFF.

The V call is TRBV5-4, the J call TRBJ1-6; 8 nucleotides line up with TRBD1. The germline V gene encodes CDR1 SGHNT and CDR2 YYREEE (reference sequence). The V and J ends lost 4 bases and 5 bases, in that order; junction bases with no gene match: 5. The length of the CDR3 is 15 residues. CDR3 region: CASSLMDRDNSPLHF. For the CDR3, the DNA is TGTGCCAGCAGCCTGATGGACAGGGATAATTCACCCCTCCACTTT. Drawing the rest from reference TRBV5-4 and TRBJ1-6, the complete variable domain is ETGVTQSPTHLIKTRGQQVTLRCSSQSGHNTVSWYQQALGQGPQFIFQYYREEENGRGNFPPRFSGLQFPNYSSELNVNALELDDSALYLCASSLMDRDNSPLHFGNGTRLTVT.

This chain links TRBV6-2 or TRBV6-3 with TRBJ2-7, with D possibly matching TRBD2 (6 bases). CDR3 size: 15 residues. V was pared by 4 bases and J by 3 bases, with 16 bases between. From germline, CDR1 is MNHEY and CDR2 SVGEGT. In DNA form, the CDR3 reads TGTGCCAGCAGTTCGTTGACTAGATACTTCTACGAGCAGTACTTC. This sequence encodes CASSSLTRYFYEQYF.

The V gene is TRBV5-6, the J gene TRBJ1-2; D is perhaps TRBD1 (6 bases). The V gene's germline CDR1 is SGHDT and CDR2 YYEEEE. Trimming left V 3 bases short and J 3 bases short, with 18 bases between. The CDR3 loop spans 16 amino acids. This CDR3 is CASSSTARQEHYGYTF. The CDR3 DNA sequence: TGTGCCAGCAGCTCGACGGCCCGACAGGAGCACTATGGCTACACCTTC.

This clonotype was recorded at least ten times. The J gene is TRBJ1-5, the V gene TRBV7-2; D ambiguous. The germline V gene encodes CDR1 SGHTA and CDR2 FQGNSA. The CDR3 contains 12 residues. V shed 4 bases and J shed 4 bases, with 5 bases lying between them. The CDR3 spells CASSSGNQPQHF. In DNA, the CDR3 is TGTGCCAGCAGCTCTGGGAATCAGCCCCAGCATTTT. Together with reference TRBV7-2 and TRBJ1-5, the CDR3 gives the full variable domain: GAGVSQSPSNKVTEKGKDVELRCDPISGHTALYWYRQSLGQGLEFLIYFQGNSAPDKSGLPSDRFSAERTGGSVSTLTIQRTQQEDSAVYLCASSSGNQPQHFGDGTRLSIL.

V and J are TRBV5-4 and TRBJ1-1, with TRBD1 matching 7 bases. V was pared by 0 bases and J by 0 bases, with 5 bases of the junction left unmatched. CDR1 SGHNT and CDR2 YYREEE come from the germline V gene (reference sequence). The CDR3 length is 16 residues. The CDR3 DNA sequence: TGTGCCAGCAGCTTGGGCGGGACAGCAATGAACACTGAAGCTTTCTTT. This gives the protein CASSLGGTAMNTEAFF.

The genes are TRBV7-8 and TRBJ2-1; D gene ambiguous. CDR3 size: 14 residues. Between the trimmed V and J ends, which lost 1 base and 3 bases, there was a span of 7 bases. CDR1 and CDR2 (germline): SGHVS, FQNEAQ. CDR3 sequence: CASSLGAHYNEQFF. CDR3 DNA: TGTGCCAGCAGCTTAGGAGCGCACTACAATGAGCAGTTCTTC.

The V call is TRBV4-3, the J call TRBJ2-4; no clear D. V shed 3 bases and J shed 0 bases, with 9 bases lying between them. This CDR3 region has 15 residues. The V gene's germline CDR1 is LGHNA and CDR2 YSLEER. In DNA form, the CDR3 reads TGCGCCAGCAGCCACTCGCATTTAGCCAAAAACATTCAGTACTTC. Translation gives CASSHSHLAKNIQYF.

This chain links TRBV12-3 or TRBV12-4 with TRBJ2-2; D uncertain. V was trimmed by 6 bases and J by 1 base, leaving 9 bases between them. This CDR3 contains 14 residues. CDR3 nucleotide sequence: TGTGCCAGCAGAGAGAGGAGGAACACCGGGGAGCTGTTTTTT. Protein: CASRERRNTGELFF.

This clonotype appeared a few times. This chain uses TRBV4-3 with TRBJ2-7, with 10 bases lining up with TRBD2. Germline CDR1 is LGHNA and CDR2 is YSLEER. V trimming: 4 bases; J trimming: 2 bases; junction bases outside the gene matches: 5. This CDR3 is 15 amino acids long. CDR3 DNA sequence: TGCGCCAGCAGCCGGGGACTAGCGAAAACCTACGAGCAGTACTTC. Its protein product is CASSRGLAKTYEQYF.

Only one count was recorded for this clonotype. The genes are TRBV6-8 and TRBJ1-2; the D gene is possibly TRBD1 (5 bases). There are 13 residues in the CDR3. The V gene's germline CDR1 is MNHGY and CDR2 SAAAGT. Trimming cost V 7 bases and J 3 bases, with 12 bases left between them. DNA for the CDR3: TGTGCCAGCAATCGGGGGAAGCACTATGGCTACACCTTC. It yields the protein CASNRGKHYGYTF.

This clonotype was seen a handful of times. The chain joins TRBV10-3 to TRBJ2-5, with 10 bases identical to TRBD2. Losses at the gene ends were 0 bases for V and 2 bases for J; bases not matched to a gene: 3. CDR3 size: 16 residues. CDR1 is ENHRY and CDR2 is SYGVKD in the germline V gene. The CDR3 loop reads CAISESLAGAQETQYF. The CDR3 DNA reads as TGTGCCATCAGTGAGTCGCTAGCGGGGGCTCAAGAGACCCAGTACTTC.

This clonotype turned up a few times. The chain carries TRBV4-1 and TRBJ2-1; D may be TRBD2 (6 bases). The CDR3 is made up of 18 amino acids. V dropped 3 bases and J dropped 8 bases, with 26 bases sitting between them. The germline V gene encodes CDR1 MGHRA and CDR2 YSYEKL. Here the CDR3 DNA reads TGCGCCAGCAGCCACCCGGGACTTTCGGACCACGGAGGCTATGAGCAGTTCTTC. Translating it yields CASSHPGLSDHGGYEQFF.

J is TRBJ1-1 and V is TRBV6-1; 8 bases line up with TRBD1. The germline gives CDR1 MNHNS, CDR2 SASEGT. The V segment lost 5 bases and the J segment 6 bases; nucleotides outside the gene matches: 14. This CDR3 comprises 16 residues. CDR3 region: CASSHPTGAKGPEAFF. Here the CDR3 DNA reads TGTGCCAGCAGTCACCCGACAGGGGCCAAGGGTCCTGAAGCTTTCTTT.

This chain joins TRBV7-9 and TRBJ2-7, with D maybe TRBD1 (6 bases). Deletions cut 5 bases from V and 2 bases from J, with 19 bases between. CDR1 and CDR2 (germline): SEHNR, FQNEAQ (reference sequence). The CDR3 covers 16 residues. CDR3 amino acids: CASSKSPDSPAYEQYF. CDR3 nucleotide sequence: TGTGCCAGCAGCAAAAGTCCGGACAGCCCAGCCTACGAGCAGTACTTC.

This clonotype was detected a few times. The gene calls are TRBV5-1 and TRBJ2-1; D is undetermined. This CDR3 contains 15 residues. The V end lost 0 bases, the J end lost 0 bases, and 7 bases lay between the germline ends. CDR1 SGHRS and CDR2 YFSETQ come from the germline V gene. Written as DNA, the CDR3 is TGCGCCAGCAGCTTGGGCTCTTACTCCTACAATGAGCAGTTCTTC. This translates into CASSLGSYSYNEQFF.

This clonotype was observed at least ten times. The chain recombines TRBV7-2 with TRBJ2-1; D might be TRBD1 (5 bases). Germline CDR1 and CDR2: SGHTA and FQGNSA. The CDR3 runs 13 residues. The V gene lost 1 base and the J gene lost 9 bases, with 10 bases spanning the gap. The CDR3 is CASSLVLGLEQFF. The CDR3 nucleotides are TGTGCCAGCAGCTTAGTTTTGGGGCTTGAGCAGTTCTTC.

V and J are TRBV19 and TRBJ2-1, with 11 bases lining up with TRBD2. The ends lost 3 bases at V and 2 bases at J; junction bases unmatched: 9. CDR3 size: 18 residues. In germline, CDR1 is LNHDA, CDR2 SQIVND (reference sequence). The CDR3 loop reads CASSMGLLAGGPYNEQFF. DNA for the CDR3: TGTGCCAGTAGTATGGGACTCTTAGCGGGAGGGCCCTACAATGAGCAGTTCTTC.